The 9 T cell receptor beta chains given below trace back to one sample, sequenced in a study of T cell repertoires in cytomegalovirus infection. In TCRdb, the reads were re-called with MiXCR into one record per CDR3 protein. Counted here are fewer than 1,000,000 distinct CDR3 sequences, around 29% occurring once; the ten biggest clones make up roughly an eighth. Their cognate antigens are unknown. The source was cultured CD8+ T cells from PBMCs, collected from culture after CMV antigen stimulation. These receptors were collected from a human donor in good health (CMV status not recorded). Some clones in this sample may be carry-over from other donors' samples.

The chain combines TRBV27 with TRBJ1-1, with unresolved D. The CDR3 is 14 residues long. V dropped 5 bases and J dropped 4 bases, with 14 bases sitting between them. The germline CDR1 and CDR2 sequences are MNHEY and SMNVEV (reference sequence). The CDR3 spells CASSLLAAGTEAFF. The CDR3, as DNA: TGTGCCAGCAGTCTTTTGGCAGCGGGCACTGAAGCTTTCTTT.

This rearrangement joins TRBV6-2 or TRBV6-3 to TRBJ1-5, with a tentative D call TRBD1 (5 bases). The V and J ends lost 8 bases and 2 bases respectively, with 19 bases between them. Germline lookup yields CDR1 MNHEY and CDR2 SVGEGT. CDR3 length: 16 amino acids. The CDR3 DNA is TGTGCCAGCGATGTGGACCCCAGGGAGGGCAATCAGCCCCAGCATTTT. As protein: CASDVDPREGNQPQHF.

The chain has TRBV27 and TRBJ2-7; possible D gene TRBD1, 5 bases. Germline CDR1 and CDR2: MNHEY and SMNVEV (reference sequence). Trimming removed 3 bases from V and 5 bases from J, with 14 bases in between. The length of the CDR3 is 14 residues. This CDR3 is CASSFRNRPDEQYF. For the CDR3, the DNA is TGTGCCAGCAGTTTCCGCAACAGGCCCGACGAGCAGTACTTC.

The chain uses TRBV19 and TRBJ1-5; D uncertain. Germline V gives CDR1 LNHDA, CDR2 SQIVND (reference sequence). The CDR3 covers 15 residues. Trimming removed 0 bases at V and 3 bases at J, with 9 bases between. DNA for the CDR3: TGTGCCAGTAGTATAGATCGACGGGTCAATCAGCCCCAGCATTTT. Amino acids: CASSIDRRVNQPQHF.

The rearrangement links TRBV6-6 to TRBJ1-3, with unresolved D. Germline CDR1 reads MNHNY; CDR2 reads SVGAGI (reference sequence). Between the trimmed V and J ends, which lost 0 bases and 0 bases, there was a span of 9 bases. The length of the CDR3 is 16 residues. CDR3 protein: CASSYSSELSGNTIYF. Here the CDR3 DNA reads TGTGCCAGCAGTTACTCGTCCGAACTCTCTGGAAACACCATATATTTT.

The rearrangement uses TRBV27 and TRBJ2-7; a weak D match, TRBD2 (6 bases). Germline V CDR1 and CDR2: MNHEY, SMNVEV (reference sequence). Deletions cut 3 bases from V and 7 bases from J, with 16 bases between. The CDR3 has 14 amino acids. Written as DNA, the CDR3 is TGTGCCAGCAGTTTTAGTAGGGCCGGAGGGGAGCAGTACTTC. Residues: CASSFSRAGGEQYF.

This clonotype was found a few times. The chain couples TRBV29-1 to TRBJ1-2; TRBD1 is a possible D gene (6 bases). With 7 bases removed from V and 0 bases from J, the gap between germline ends came to 12 bases. Looked up from germline, CDR1 is SQVTM and CDR2 is ANQGSEA. This CDR3 is built from 13 residues. The CDR3 reads CSAEDSSNYGYTF. The CDR3 DNA reads as TGCAGCGCTGAGGACAGTTCTAACTATGGCTACACCTTC.

V gene TRBV27 combines with J gene TRBJ1-2, with TRBD1 matching over 7 bases. V lost 7 bases, J lost 4 bases, and 3 bases stayed unmatched. In germline, CDR1 is MNHEY, CDR2 SMNVEV (reference sequence). There are 12 residues in the CDR3. The DNA of the CDR3 is TGTGCCAGCAAAGGGGACAGCTATGGCTACACCTTC. Amino acids: CASKGDSYGYTF.

The chain links TRBV7-6 to TRBJ2-7; 11 bases match TRBD1. The length of the CDR3 is 13 residues. The germline CDR1 and CDR2 sequences are SGHVS and FNYEAQ. The V segment lost 8 bases and the J segment 0 bases; nucleotides outside the gene matches: 0. The CDR3 loop is CASGQGASYEQYF. Here the CDR3 DNA reads TGTGCCAGCGGACAGGGGGCCTCCTACGAGCAGTACTTC. Filled out from reference TRBV7-6 and TRBJ2-7, the complete variable domain reads GAGVSQSPRYKVTKRGQDVALRCDPISGHVSLYWYRQALGQGPEFLTYFNYEAQQDKSGLPNDRFSAERPEGSISTLTIQRTEQRDSAMYRCASGQGASYEQYFGPGTRLTVT.